This T cell receptor beta chain derives from a study of T cell repertoires in cytomegalovirus infection. Study background: TCR beta signatures that were public indicated CMV infection and matching HLA type. Points from the study as a whole: Cumulated frequencies of public TCR beta families served to identify carriers of CMV plus the relevant HLA. Ex vivo responses were dominated by HLA-C-restricted CMV-specific TCR beta clonotypes.

A few counts support this clonotype. Its antigen is unknown. Germline values: CDR1 SGHRS, CDR2 YFSETQ. CDR3 length equals 15 residues. Trimming removed 0 bases from V and 4 bases from J, with 12 bases in between. TCRdb reprocessed the reads via MiXCR and lists one record per CDR3 protein. The sample carries around 740,000 distinct CDR3 sequences, approximately 40% recorded once. This chain links TRBV5-1 with TRBJ2-3, with D hard to call. The sequenced sample consisted of PBMCs. The clonotype was recovered from a human donor in good health (CMV status not recorded). Some clones in this sample may be carry-over from other donors' samples. CDR3 in DNA: TGCGCCAGCAGCTTGGCTCCCAGTTCAGCAGATACGCAGTATTTT. Translation: CASSLAPSSADTQYF.